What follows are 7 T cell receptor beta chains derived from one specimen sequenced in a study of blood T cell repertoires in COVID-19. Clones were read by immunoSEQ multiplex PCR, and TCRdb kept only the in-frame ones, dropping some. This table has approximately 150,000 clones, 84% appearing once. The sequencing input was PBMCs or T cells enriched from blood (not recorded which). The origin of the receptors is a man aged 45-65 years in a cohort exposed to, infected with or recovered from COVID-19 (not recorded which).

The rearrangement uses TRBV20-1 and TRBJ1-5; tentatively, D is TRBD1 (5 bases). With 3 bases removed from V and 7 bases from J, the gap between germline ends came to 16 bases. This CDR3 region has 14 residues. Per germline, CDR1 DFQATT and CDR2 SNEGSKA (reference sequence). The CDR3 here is CSASRRDGIQPQHF. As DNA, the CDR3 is TGCAGTGCTAGTAGGAGGGACGGAATCCAGCCCCAGCATTTT.

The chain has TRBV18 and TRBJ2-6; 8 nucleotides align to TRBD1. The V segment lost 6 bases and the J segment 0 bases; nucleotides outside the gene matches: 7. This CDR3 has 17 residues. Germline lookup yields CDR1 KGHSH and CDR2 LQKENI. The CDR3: CASSTGTGDSGANVLTF. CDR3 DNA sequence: TGTGCCAGCTCGACCGGGACAGGTGACTCTGGGGCCAACGTCCTGACTTTC.

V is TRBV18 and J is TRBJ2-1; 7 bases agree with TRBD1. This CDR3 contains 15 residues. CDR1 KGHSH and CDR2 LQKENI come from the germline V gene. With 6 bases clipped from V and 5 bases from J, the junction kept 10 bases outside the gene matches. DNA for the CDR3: TGTGCCAGCTCCCATCGACAGGGTGGGAACAATGAGCAGTTCTTC. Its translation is CASSHRQGGNNEQFF.

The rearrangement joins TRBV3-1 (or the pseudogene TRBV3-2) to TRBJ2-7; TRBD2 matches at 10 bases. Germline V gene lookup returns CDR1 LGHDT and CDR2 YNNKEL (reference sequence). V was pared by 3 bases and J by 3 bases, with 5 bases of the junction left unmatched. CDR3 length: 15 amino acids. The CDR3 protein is CASSHMGTSDYEQYF. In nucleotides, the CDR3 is TGTGCCAGCAGCCATATGGGGACTAGCGACTACGAGCAGTACTTC.

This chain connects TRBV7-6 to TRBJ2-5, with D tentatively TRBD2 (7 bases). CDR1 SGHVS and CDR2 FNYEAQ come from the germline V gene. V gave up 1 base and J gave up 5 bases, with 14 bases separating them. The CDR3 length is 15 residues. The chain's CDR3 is CASSLEYGGRETQYF. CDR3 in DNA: TGTGCCAGCAGCTTAGAGTACGGGGGGCGGGAGACCCAGTACTTC.

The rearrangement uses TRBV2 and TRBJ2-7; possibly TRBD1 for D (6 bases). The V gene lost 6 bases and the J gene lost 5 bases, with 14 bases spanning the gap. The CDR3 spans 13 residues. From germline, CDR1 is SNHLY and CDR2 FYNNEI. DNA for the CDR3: TGTGCCAGCAGCCCCATACAGGGCGACGAGCAGTACTTC. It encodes CASSPIQGDEQYF. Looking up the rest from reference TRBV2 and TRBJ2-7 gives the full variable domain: EPEVTQTPSHQVTQMGQEVILRCVPISNHLYFYWYRQILGQKVEFLVSFYNNEISEKSEIFDDQFSVERPDGSNFTLKIRSTKLEDSAMYFCASSPIQGDEQYFGPGTRLTVT.

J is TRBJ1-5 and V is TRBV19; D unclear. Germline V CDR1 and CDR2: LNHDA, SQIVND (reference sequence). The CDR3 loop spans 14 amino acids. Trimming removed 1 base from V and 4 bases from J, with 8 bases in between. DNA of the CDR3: TGTGCCAGTAGTATAGTCTTGGCAAATCAGCCCCAGCATTTT. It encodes CASSIVLANQPQHF.